This TCR beta chain was observed in a study of blood T cell repertoires in COVID-19. Produced via immunoSEQ multiplex PCR; TCRdb's table is partial and in-frame only. This table has a few hundred thousand clones, about 90% appearing once. J gave up 6 bases and V 4 bases, and 10 bases lay outside the gene matches. The CDR3 extends over 15 amino acids. The germline CDR1 and CDR2 sequences are SGHNT and YYREEE (reference sequence). The recovered donors of Cohort 3 showed two negative PCRs, clearance, or symptom resolution. This sequence originates from a woman younger than 45 who had recovered from COVID-19. Sequencing was performed on PBMCs or T cells enriched from blood (not recorded which). The V call is TRBV5-4, the J call TRBJ1-2; 9 bases line up with TRBD1. The CDR3 DNA reads TGTGCCAGCAGCAGCTACAGGGGGCTAAGAGATGGCTACACCTTC. This encodes CASSSYRGLRDGYTF.